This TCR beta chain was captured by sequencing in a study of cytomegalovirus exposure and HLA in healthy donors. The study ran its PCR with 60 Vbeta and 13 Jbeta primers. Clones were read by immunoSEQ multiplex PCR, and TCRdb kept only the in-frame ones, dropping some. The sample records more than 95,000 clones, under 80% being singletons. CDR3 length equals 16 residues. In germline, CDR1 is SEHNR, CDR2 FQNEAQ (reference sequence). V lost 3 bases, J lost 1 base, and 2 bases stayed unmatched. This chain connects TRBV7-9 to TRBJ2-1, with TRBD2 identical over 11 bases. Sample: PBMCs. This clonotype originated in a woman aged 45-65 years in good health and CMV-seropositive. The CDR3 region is CASSFGLAGSYNEQFF. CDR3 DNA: TGTGCCAGCAGCTTTGGACTAGCGGGTTCCTACAATGAGCAGTTCTTC.